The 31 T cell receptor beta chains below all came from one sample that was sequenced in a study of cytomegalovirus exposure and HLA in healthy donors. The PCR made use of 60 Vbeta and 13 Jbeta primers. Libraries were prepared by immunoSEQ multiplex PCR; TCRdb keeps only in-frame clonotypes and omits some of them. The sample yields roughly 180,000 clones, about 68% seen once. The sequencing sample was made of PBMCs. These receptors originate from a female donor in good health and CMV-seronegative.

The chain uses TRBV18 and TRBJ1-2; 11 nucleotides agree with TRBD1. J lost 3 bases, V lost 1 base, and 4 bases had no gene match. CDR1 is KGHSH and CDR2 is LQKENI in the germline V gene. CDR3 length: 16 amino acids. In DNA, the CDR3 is TGTGCCAGCTCACCACGGACAGGGGGCATGGACTATGGCTACACCTTC. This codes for CASSPRTGGMDYGYTF.

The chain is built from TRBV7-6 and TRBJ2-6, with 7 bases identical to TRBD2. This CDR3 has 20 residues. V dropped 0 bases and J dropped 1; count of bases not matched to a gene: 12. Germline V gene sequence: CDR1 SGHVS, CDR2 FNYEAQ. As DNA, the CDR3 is TGTGCCAGCAGCTTAGCGCCGGGGGGTGGGAGATTATCTGGGGCCAACGTCCTGACTTTC. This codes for CASSLAPGGGRLSGANVLTF. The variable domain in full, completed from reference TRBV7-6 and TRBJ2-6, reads GAGVSQSPRYKVTKRGQDVALRCDPISGHVSLYWYRQALGQGPEFLTYFNYEAQQDKSGLPNDRFSAERPEGSISTLTIQRTEQRDSAMYRCASSLAPGGGRLSGANVLTFGAGSRLTVL.

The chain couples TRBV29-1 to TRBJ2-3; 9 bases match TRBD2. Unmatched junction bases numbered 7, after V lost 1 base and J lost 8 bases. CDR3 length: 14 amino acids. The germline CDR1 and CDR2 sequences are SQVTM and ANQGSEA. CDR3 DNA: TGCAGCGTTGAAGTTGCGGGAGGGGCGGCTACGCAGTATTTT. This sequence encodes CSVEVAGGAATQYF.

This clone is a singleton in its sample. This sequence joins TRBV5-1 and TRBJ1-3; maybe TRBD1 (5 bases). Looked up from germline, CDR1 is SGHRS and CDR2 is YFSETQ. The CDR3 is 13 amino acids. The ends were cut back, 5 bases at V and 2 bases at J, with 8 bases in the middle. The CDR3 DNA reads TGCGCCAGCAGACCGGGGGCTGGAAACACCATATATTTT. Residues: CASRPGAGNTIYF.

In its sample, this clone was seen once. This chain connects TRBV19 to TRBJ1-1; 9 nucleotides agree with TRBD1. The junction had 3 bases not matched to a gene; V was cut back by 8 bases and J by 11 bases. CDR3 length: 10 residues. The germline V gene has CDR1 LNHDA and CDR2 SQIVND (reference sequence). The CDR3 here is CASGDREAFF. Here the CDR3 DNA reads TGTGCCAGTGGGGACAGGGAGGCTTTCTTT. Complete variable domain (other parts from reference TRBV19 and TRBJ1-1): DGGITQSPKYLFRKEGQNVTLSCEQNLNHDAMYWYRQDPGQGLRLIYYSQIVNDFQKGDIAEGYSVSREKKESFPLTVTSAQKNPTAFYLCASGDREAFFGQGTRLTVV.

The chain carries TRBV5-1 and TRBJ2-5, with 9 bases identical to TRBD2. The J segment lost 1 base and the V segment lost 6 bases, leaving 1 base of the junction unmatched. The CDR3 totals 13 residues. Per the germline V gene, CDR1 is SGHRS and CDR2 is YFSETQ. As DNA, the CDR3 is TGCGCCAGCATGACTAGCGGCCAAGAGACCCAGTACTTC. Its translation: CASMTSGQETQYF.

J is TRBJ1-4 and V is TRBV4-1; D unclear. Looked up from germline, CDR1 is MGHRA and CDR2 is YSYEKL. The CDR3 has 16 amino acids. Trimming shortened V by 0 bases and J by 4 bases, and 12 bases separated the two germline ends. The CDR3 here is CASSQDVAGSNEKLFF. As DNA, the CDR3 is TGCGCCAGCAGCCAAGACGTGGCCGGGAGTAATGAAAAACTGTTTTTT.

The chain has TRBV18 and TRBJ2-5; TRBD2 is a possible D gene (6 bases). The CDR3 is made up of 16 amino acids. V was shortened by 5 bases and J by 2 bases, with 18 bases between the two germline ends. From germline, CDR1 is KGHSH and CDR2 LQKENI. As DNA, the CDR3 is TGTGCCAGCTCAGTTCAAGGGATACGGGGGCAAGAGACCCAGTACTTC. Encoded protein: CASSVQGIRGQETQYF.

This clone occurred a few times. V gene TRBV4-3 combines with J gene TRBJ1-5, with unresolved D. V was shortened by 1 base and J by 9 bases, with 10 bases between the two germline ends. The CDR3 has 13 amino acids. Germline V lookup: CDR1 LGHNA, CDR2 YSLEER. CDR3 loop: CASSQVPEGPQHF. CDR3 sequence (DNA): TGCGCCAGCAGCCAAGTTCCCGAGGGGCCCCAGCATTTT.

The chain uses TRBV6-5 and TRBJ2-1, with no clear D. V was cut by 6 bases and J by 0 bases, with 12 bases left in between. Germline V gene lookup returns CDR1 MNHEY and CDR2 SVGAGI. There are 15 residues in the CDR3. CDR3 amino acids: CASSPRKSSYNEQFF. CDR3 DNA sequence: TGTGCCAGCAGCCCCCGCAAGAGCTCCTACAATGAGCAGTTCTTC.

The CDR3 DNA follows: TGTGCCAGTAGCCCTCACCGGAACAGGGGTGTGGAAAAACTGTTTTTT. Translating it yields CASSPHRNRGVEKLFF. This chain links TRBV19 with TRBJ1-4; 7 bases fit TRBD1. Losses at the gene ends were 6 bases for V and 8 bases for J; bases not matched to a gene: 15. This CDR3 spans 16 amino acids. Germline assignment: CDR1 LNHDA and CDR2 SQIVND (reference sequence).

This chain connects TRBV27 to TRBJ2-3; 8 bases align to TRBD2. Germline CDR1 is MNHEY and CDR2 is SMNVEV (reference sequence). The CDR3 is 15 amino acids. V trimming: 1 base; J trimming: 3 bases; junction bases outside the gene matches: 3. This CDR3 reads CASSLYGGRTDTQYF. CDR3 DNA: TGTGCCAGCAGTTTATACGGCGGGAGGACAGATACGCAGTATTTT.

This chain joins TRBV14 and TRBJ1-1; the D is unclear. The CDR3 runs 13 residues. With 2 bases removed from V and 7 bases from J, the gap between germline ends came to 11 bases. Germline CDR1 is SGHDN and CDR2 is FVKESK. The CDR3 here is CASSQWAAYEAFF. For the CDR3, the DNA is TGTGCCAGCAGCCAATGGGCAGCCTATGAAGCTTTCTTT.

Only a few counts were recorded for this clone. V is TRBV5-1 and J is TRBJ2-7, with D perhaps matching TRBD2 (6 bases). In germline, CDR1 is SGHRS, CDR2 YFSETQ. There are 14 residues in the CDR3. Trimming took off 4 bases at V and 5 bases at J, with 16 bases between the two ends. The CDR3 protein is CASSNPGGFNEQYF. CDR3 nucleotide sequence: TGCGCCAGCAGCAACCCCGGGGGTTTCAACGAGCAGTACTTC.

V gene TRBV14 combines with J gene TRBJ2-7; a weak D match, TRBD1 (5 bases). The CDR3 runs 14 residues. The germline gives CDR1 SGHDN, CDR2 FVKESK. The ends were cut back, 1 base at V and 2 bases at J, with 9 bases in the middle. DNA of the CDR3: TGTGCCAGCAGCCAAGCTCCAGGGCCCTACGAGCAGTACTTC. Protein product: CASSQAPGPYEQYF.

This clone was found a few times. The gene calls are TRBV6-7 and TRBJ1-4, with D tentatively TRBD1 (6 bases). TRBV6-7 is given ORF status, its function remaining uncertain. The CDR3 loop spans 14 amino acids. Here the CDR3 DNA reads TGTCCCCGGGACACCACCCGATCTAATGAAAAACTGTTTTTT. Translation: CPRDTTRSNEKLFF.

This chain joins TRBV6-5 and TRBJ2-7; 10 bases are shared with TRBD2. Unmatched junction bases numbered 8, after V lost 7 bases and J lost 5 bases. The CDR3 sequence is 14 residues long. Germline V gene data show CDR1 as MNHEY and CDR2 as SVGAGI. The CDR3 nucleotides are TGTGCCAGCACTAGCGGGGGCCTCCCTAACGAGCAGTACTTC. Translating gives CASTSGGLPNEQYF.

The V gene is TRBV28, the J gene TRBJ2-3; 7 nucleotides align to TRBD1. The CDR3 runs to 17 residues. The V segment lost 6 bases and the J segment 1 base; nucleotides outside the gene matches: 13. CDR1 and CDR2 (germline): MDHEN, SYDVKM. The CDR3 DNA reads TGTGCCAGCAGACACTTACCCCGGGACAGAGGCACAGATACGCAGTATTTT. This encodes CASRHLPRDRGTDTQYF.

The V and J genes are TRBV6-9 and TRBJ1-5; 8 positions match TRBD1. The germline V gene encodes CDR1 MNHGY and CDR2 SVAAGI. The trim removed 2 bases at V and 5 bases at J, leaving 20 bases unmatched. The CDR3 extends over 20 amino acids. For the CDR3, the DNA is TGTGCCAGCAGTTATCGGCCAGAGGACCGCCCTACAGGGGGGGATCAGCCCCAGCATTTT. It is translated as CASSYRPEDRPTGGDQPQHF.

The chain's CDR3 is CASSIVGWDRVFSYEQYF. The CDR3 DNA sequence: TGTGCCAGTAGTATAGTTGGCTGGGACAGGGTCTTCTCCTACGAGCAGTACTTC. The chain carries TRBV19 and TRBJ2-7; TRBD1 agrees at 9 bases. With 1 base clipped from V and 0 bases from J, the junction kept 10 bases outside the gene matches. The germline V gene has CDR1 LNHDA and CDR2 SQIVND (reference sequence). The CDR3 has 18 residues.

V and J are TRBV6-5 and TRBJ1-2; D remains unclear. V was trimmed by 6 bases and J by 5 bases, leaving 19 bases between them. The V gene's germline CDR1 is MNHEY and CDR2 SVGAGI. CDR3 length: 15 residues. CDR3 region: CASSPEVGIGYGYTF. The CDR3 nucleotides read TGTGCCAGCAGCCCGGAGGTGGGGATTGGATATGGCTACACCTTC.

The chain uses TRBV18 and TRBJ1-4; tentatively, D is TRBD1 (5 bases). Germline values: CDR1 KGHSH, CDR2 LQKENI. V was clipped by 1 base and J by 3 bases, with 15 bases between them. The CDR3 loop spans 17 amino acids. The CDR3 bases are TGTGCCAGCTCACCACTCAGGGCCGGCGAGTCTAATGAAAAACTGTTTTTT. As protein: CASSPLRAGESNEKLFF.

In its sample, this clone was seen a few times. Here the CDR3 reads CASSLEVGRGEAFF. CDR3 DNA sequence: TGTGCCAGCAGCTTAGAAGTGGGGCGGGGAGAAGCTTTCTTT. The rearrangement links TRBV11-2 to TRBJ1-1, with D perhaps matching TRBD1 (5 bases). This CDR3 spans 14 amino acids. The V end lost 0 bases, the J end lost 8 bases, and 13 bases lay between the germline ends. Germline CDR1 is SGHAT and CDR2 is FQNNGV.

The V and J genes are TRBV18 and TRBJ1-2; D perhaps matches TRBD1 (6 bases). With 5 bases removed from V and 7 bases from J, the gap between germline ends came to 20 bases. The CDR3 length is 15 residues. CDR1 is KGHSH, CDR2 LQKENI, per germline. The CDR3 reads CASSDIPGHSAGYTF. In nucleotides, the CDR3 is TGTGCCAGCTCAGACATACCGGGACATTCTGCTGGCTACACCTTC.

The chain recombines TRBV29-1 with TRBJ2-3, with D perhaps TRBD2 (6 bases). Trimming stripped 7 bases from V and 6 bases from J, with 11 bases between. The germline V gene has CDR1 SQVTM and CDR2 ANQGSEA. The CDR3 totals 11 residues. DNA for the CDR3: TGCAGCGCTCCGGAGGGGGATACGCAGTATTTT. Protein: CSAPEGDTQYF.

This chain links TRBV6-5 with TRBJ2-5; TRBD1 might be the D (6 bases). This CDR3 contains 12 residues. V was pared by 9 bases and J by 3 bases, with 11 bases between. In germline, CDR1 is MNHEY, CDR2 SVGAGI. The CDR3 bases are TGTGCCAGTACAGGGTTAGAAGAGACCCAGTACTTC. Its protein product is CASTGLEETQYF.

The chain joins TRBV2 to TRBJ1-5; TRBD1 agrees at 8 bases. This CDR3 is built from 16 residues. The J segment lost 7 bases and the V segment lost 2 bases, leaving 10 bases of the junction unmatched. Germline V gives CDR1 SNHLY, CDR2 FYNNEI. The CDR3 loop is CASSEPAAGGRQPQHF. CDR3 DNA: TGTGCCAGCAGTGAACCTGCGGCAGGGGGCAGGCAGCCCCAGCATTTT.

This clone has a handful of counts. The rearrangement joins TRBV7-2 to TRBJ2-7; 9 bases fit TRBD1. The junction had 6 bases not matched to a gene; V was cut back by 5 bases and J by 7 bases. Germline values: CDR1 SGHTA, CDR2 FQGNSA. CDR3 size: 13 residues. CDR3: CASSQGTGREQYF. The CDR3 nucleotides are TGTGCCAGCAGCCAAGGGACAGGGAGAGAGCAGTACTTC.

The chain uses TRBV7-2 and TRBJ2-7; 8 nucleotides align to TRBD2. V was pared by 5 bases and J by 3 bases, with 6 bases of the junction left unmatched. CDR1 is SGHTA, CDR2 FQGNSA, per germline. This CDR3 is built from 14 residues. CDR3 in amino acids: CASSHREGNYEQYF. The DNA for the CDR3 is TGTGCCAGCAGCCACCGGGAGGGAAACTACGAGCAGTACTTC.

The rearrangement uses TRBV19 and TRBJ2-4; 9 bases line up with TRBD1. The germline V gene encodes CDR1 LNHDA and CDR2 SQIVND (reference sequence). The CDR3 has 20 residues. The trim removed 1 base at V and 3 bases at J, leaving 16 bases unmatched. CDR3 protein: CASSIGGTGTGMGGKNIQYF. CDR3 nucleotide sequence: TGTGCCAGTAGTATAGGAGGGACCGGGACAGGGATGGGTGGCAAAAACATTCAGTACTTC.

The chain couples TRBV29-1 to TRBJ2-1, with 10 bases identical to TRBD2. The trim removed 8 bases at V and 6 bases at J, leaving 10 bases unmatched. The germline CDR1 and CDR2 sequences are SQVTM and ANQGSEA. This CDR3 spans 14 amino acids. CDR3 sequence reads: CSHYGTSAINEQFF. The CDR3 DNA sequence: TGCAGCCATTATGGGACTAGCGCGATCAATGAGCAGTTCTTC.